This T cell receptor (beta chain) is drawn from a study of cytomegalovirus exposure and HLA in healthy donors. Study-wide findings and caveats: The study found most TCR sequences rare, yet found some public TCRs in many donors. Immune exposure was documented only through CMV serostatus.

With respect to this clone: Its antigen is unidentified.

This PCR relied on a set of 60 Vbeta primers and 13 Jbeta primers. Assay used: immunoSEQ multiplex PCR; TCRdb lists only in-frame clones, some missing. The sample contains around 200,000 clones, approximately 79% of which appear only once. Trimming removed 3 bases at V and 0 bases at J, with 18 bases between. The CDR3 spans 18 residues. CDR1 and CDR2 from the germline V gene are SGHDT and YYEEEE. The source material was PBMCs. The chain links TRBV5-6 to TRBJ1-4, with D unclear. The receptor was isolated from a woman aged 25 to 39 in good health and CMV-seropositive. The CDR3 reads CASSSVRREVTTNEKLFF. The CDR3 DNA follows: TGTGCCAGCAGCTCGGTACGGCGGGAGGTGACAACTAATGAAAAACTGTTTTTT.